These 27 T cell receptor beta chains came from one sample sequenced in a study of T cell responses to AZD1222 COVID-19 vaccine. This table comes from immunoSEQ multiplex PCR, and its TCRdb copy is limited to in-frame clones, with some not included. The sample consists of over 100,000 clones, nearly 90% of them appearing once. Sequenced material: peripheral blood, taken on day 0 of MenACWY control vaccination. The receptors originated from an adult in good health.

The chain employs TRBV6-1 and TRBJ2-6, with D maybe TRBD1 (7 bases). The CDR3 is 17 residues long. The V end was cut by 4 bases, the J end by 3 bases, with 16 bases between. Germline loops: CDR1 MNHNS, CDR2 SASEGT. The CDR3 DNA reads TGTGCCAGCAGTGCCCAACAGGGGAGGAGTGGGGCCAACGTCCTGACTTTC. It encodes CASSAQQGRSGANVLTF.

Concerning this clone itself: Other nucleotide sequences in the sample specify the same CDR3. CDR3 sequence: CASSPGQNTEAFF. The CDR3 region has the DNA TGTGCCAGCTCACCAGGACAAAACACTGAAGCTTTCTTT. The chain joins TRBV18 to TRBJ1-1; a weak D match, TRBD1 (5 bases). Trimming pared 2 bases from V and 2 bases from J, leaving 6 bases between. The germline gives CDR1 KGHSH, CDR2 LQKENI. This CDR3 region has 13 residues.

This chain connects TRBV5-4 to TRBJ1-2, with D possibly being TRBD1 (5 bases). There are 14 residues in the CDR3. Trimming stripped 0 bases from V and 7 bases from J, with 13 bases between. Germline V lookup: CDR1 SGHNT, CDR2 YYREEE (reference sequence). The CDR3, as DNA: TGTGCCAGCAGCTTGGTCTATGGGGGTCGTGGCTACACCTTC. It encodes CASSLVYGGRGYTF.

This clone appeared a single time. This rearrangement joins TRBV7-2 to TRBJ2-5, with D possibly being TRBD1 or TRBD2 (5 bases each). V was pared by 4 bases and J by 7 bases, with 13 bases between. Germline CDR1 is SGHTA and CDR2 is FQGNSA. CDR3 length equals 13 residues. CDR3: CASSSRRGGTQYF. The CDR3 DNA sequence: TGTGCCAGCAGCTCCCGCCGTGGGGGGACCCAGTACTTC.

The chain combines TRBV27 with TRBJ1-1, with TRBD1 matching over 7 bases. V gave up 8 bases and J gave up 4 bases; unmatched junction bases: 7. Germline V lookup: CDR1 MNHEY, CDR2 SMNVEV (reference sequence). The CDR3 totals 13 residues. The CDR3 reads CASGTRQGTEAFF. CDR3 coding DNA: TGTGCCAGCGGAACTCGACAGGGCACTGAAGCTTTCTTT.

This clone was seen a handful of times. V is TRBV3-1 (or the pseudogene TRBV3-2) and J is TRBJ1-4; 10 positions match TRBD1. Germline-derived CDR1 and CDR2 are LGHDT and YNNKEL (reference sequence). J lost 7 bases, V lost 2 bases, and 1 base had no gene match. This CDR3 is built from 14 residues. The CDR3: CASSQRDRGEKLFF. CDR3 nucleotide sequence: TGTGCCAGCAGCCAAAGGGACAGGGGTGAAAAACTGTTTTTT.

The chain joins TRBV6-5 to TRBJ1-1, with D possibly matching TRBD1 (6 bases). Looked up from germline, CDR1 is MNHEY and CDR2 is SVGAGI. Trimming cost V 5 bases and J 7 bases, with 17 bases left between them. The CDR3 loop spans 14 amino acids. CDR3 residues: CASSPGSRGSEAFF. The CDR3, as DNA: TGTGCCAGCAGTCCCGGGAGCAGGGGAAGTGAAGCTTTCTTT.

The CDR3 loop reads CASSQERGSGELFF. In DNA form, the CDR3 reads TGTGCCAGCAGCCAAGAGCGAGGTTCCGGGGAGCTGTTTTTT. The rearrangement links TRBV4-2 to TRBJ2-2, with D unclear. Germline assignment: CDR1 LGHNA and CDR2 YNFKEQ. The CDR3 is made up of 14 amino acids. Deletions cut 0 bases from V and 6 bases from J, with 8 bases between.

The chain carries TRBV30 and TRBJ1-2; possibly TRBD1 for D (6 bases). From germline, CDR1 is GTSNPN and CDR2 SVGIG (reference sequence). The CDR3 sequence is 13 residues long. The V and J ends lost 0 bases and 8 bases respectively, with 13 bases between them. CDR3 in DNA: TGTGCCTGGAGTGTACAGGGCGGATACGGCTACACCTTC. This gives the protein CAWSVQGGYGYTF.

V gene TRBV28 combines with J gene TRBJ2-3, with TRBD1 matching over 7 bases. The CDR3 is 15 amino acids. V lost 5 bases, J lost 8 bases, and 13 bases stayed unmatched. CDR1 and CDR2 from the germline V gene are MDHEN and SYDVKM. CDR3 DNA: TGTGCCAGCAGTCCGACGACAGGGAGTTTTGGTACGCAGTATTTT. Its translation is CASSPTTGSFGTQYF.

V gene TRBV7-2 combines with J gene TRBJ2-7, with D perhaps TRBD1 (5 bases). The V gene lost 1 base and the J gene lost 4 bases, with 14 bases spanning the gap. There are 15 residues in the CDR3. CDR1 is SGHTA, CDR2 FQGNSA, per germline. CDR3 sequence reads: CASSLEDAGKYEQYF. CDR3 coding DNA: TGTGCCAGCAGCTTAGAAGACGCAGGGAAATACGAGCAGTACTTC.

This clone came up once. The V call is TRBV14, the J call TRBJ1-3; D unresolved. The V and J ends lost 1 base and 11 bases respectively, with 12 bases between them. From germline, CDR1 is SGHDN and CDR2 FVKESK. The CDR3 contains 13 residues. The CDR3: CASSQVVPHPIYF. The CDR3 DNA reads as TGTGCCAGCAGCCAAGTTGTCCCACACCCCATATATTTT.

This clone appeared a few times. V is TRBV5-1 and J is TRBJ2-7; 7 bases map to TRBD2. V lost 6 bases, J lost 2 bases, and 8 bases stayed unmatched. Germline V gene lookup returns CDR1 SGHRS and CDR2 YFSETQ. CDR3 size: 14 residues. CDR3 nucleotides: TGCGCCAGCAAACTTCGGGGGGAAGCCTACGAGCAGTACTTC. This translates into CASKLRGEAYEQYF.

The J gene is TRBJ2-1, the V gene TRBV24-1; possibly TRBD2 for D (5 bases). This CDR3 has 15 residues. Between the trimmed V and J ends, which lost 4 bases and 5 bases, there was a span of 14 bases. Germline V gene lookup returns CDR1 KGHDR and CDR2 SFDVKD. The CDR3 region has the DNA TGTGCCACCAGTGACGCCCGAATAGCGAACAATGAGCAGTTCTTC. Translating it yields CATSDARIANNEQFF.

The chain links TRBV12-3 or TRBV12-4 to TRBJ2-7, with a possible D match to TRBD1 (6 bases). This CDR3 has 12 residues. V was trimmed by 3 bases and J by 6 bases, leaving 9 bases between them. The chain's CDR3 is CASSFSGAEQYF. The CDR3 DNA is TGTGCCAGCAGTTTTTCAGGGGCCGAGCAGTACTTC.

The genes are TRBV30 and TRBJ1-1; 12 positions match TRBD1. The V gene's germline CDR1 is GTSNPN and CDR2 SVGIG (reference sequence). This CDR3 is 14 amino acids long. V trimming: 8 bases; J trimming: 0 bases; junction bases outside the gene matches: 4. The CDR3: CARDRGPLNTEAFF. CDR3 coding DNA: TGTGCCAGGGACAGGGGGCCCCTGAACACTGAAGCTTTCTTT.

V and J are TRBV7-8 and TRBJ2-7, with 9 bases fitting TRBD1. This CDR3 is 17 amino acids long. Germline CDR1 is SGHVS and CDR2 is FQNEAQ. The J segment lost 4 bases and the V segment lost 1 base, leaving 11 bases of the junction unmatched. The CDR3 DNA reads TGTGCCAGCAGCTTAGGGAATACAGGGGGCGTTTGGTACGAGCAGTACTTC. It specifies CASSLGNTGGVWYEQYF.

This chain uses TRBV5-6 with TRBJ1-4, with a weak D call TRBD1 (5 bases). The CDR3 covers 16 residues. V lost 3 bases and J lost 5, with 17 bases in between. The germline gives CDR1 SGHDT, CDR2 YYEEEE. The CDR3 region has the DNA TGTGCCAGCAGCTCCGGGGACGGCAAATTCAATGAAAAACTGTTTTTT. This encodes CASSSGDGKFNEKLFF.

The CDR3 loop reads CASSLVQGTYNEQFF. The CDR3 region has the DNA TGTGCCAGCAGCTTAGTCCAGGGGACCTACAATGAGCAGTTCTTC. The chain has TRBV7-6 and TRBJ2-1, with D possibly TRBD1 on 6 matching bases. The V and J ends lost 1 base and 2 bases respectively, with 9 bases between them. This CDR3 region has 15 residues. Germline loops: CDR1 SGHVS, CDR2 FNYEAQ.

The gene calls are TRBV13 and TRBJ1-1; D gene uncertain. Deletions cut 1 base from V and 3 bases from J, with 6 bases between. The length of the CDR3 is 13 residues. Looked up from germline, CDR1 is PRHDT and CDR2 is FYEKMQ (reference sequence). CDR3: CASSLVQDTEAFF. The CDR3 DNA reads TGTGCCAGCAGCTTAGTCCAGGACACTGAAGCTTTCTTT.

The genes are TRBV5-5 and TRBJ2-5; the D is unclear. CDR3 length: 14 amino acids. Germline V gene data show CDR1 as SGHKS and CDR2 as YYEKEE (reference sequence). V was cut by 3 bases and J by 1 base, with 10 bases left in between. The CDR3 sequence: CASSSIDGQETQYF. The CDR3 DNA is TGTGCCAGCAGCTCTATAGATGGCCAAGAGACCCAGTACTTC. Full variable domain (missing parts from reference TRBV5-5 and TRBJ2-5): DAGVTQSPTHLIKTRGQQVTLRCSPISGHKSVSWYQQVLGQGPQFIFQYYEKEERGRGNFPDRFSARQFPNYSSELNVNALLLGDSALYLCASSSIDGQETQYFGPGTRLLVL.

V is TRBV6-5 and J is TRBJ2-7, with no clear D. V lost 6 bases to trimming and J lost 6 bases, with 9 bases between them. The length of the CDR3 is 11 residues. CDR1 and CDR2 from the germline V gene are MNHEY and SVGAGI. The CDR3 here is CASRTFLEQYF. The DNA for the CDR3 is TGTGCCAGCAGGACCTTTCTCGAGCAGTACTTC.

V gene TRBV9 combines with J gene TRBJ2-1; TRBD2 matches 9 bases. The germline CDR1 and CDR2 sequences are SGDLS and YYNGEE. V dropped 0 bases and J dropped 5; count of bases not matched to a gene: 12. The length of the CDR3 is 18 residues. The CDR3 sequence: CASSVARGSGGVNNEQFF. The CDR3 DNA follows: TGTGCCAGCAGCGTAGCCCGGGGTAGCGGGGGCGTTAACAATGAGCAGTTCTTC.

The rearrangement joins TRBV7-2 to TRBJ2-7; a weak D match, TRBD1 (5 bases). V lost 2 bases, J lost 2 bases, and 13 bases lay in between. CDR3 length: 15 residues. CDR1 SGHTA and CDR2 FQGNSA come from the germline V gene. The CDR3 coding sequence is TGTGCCAGCAGCTTATCCCCGCAGGGAACCTACGAGCAGTACTTC. Amino acid sequence: CASSLSPQGTYEQYF. Combining the CDR3 with reference TRBV7-2 and TRBJ2-7 gives the whole variable domain GAGVSQSPSNKVTEKGKDVELRCDPISGHTALYWYRQSLGQGLEFLIYFQGNSAPDKSGLPSDRFSAERTGGSVSTLTIQRTQQEDSAVYLCASSLSPQGTYEQYFGPGTRLTVT.

The chain links TRBV9 to TRBJ1-1; D not resolved. Germline-derived CDR1 and CDR2 are SGDLS and YYNGEE. The CDR3 length is 14 residues. Trimming left V 0 bases short and J 1 base short, with 7 bases between. The CDR3 sequence: CASSVAGGNTEAFF. DNA for the CDR3: TGTGCCAGCAGCGTAGCCGGCGGGAACACTGAAGCTTTCTTT.

This chain connects TRBV15 to TRBJ2-1, with 8 nucleotides matching TRBD2. The J segment lost 7 bases and the V segment lost 6 bases, leaving 5 bases of the junction unmatched. This CDR3 is built from 13 residues. Germline V gives CDR1 LNHNV, CDR2 YYDKDF (reference sequence). CDR3 residues: CATRQGGRNEQFF. The CDR3 DNA sequence: TGTGCCACCAGACAGGGCGGGAGGAATGAGCAGTTCTTC.

The V call is TRBV24-1, the J call TRBJ2-7, with D perhaps matching TRBD1 (6 bases). CDR1 and CDR2 (germline): KGHDR, SFDVKD. With 3 bases removed from V and 7 bases from J, the gap between germline ends came to 12 bases. The length of the CDR3 is 13 residues. CDR3 in amino acids: CATSDPGAGEQYF. CDR3 nucleotides: TGTGCCACCAGTGATCCAGGGGCAGGTGAGCAGTACTTC.